This T cell receptor beta chain was retrieved from a study of blood T cell repertoires in COVID-19. At the level of the study: COVID-19 samples from acute and convalescent phases originated in the United States, Italy and Spain.

The CDR3 runs to 14 residues. V lost 1 base, J lost 6 bases, and 2 bases stayed unmatched. Germline V gives CDR1 GTSNPN, CDR2 SVGIG (reference sequence). The assay was immunoSEQ multiplex PCR, and TCRdb's table has in-frame clones only and misses some. Seen here are under 200,000 clones, more than 65% observed once, and the top ten hold approximately 2.4%. V is TRBV30 and J is TRBJ1-4, with 10 bases fitting TRBD1. Sequencing input: peripheral blood. This TCR was recovered from a human donor with acute or convalescent COVID-19. The donor label of this sample is uncertain. The CDR3 protein is CAWSGGTGDEKLFF. The CDR3, as DNA: TGTGCCTGGAGTGGCGGGACAGGGGATGAAAAACTGTTTTTT.